The subject of this entry is one T cell receptor (beta chain). The antigen is unknown. This sample was included in a study of vaccination and CD4 T cells after COVID-19. Sequencing of cultured CD4+ T cell DNA used the Oncomine TCR Beta short-read assay. Genomic DNA was taken out of cultured CD4+ T cells by extraction. MiXCR, run by TCRdb on the PCR reads, gives a single entry per CDR3 protein. Seen here are around 18,000 distinct CDR3 sequences, less than 60% observed once, and the top ten hold roughly 10%. Documented treatment: approximately 11-day PBMC culture with coronavirus spike peptide pools or control peptides (ViraFEST assay). From germline, CDR1 is SGHTA and CDR2 FQGTGA. The ends lost 5 bases at V and 5 bases at J; junction bases unmatched: 3. This CDR3 contains 15 residues.

This chain links TRBV7-3 with TRBJ2-5, with TRBD2 identical over 15 bases. Sequenced input: CD4+ T cells from blood, cultured in vitro. This receptor was obtained from a human donor who had recovered from COVID-19. The CDR3 DNA is TGTGCCAGCAGCCCCGGGACTAGCGGGAGGGAGACCCAGTACTTC. Translated: CASSPGTSGRETQYF. Full variable domain (missing parts from reference TRBV7-3 and TRBJ2-5): GAGVSQTPSNKVTEKGKYVELRCDPISGHTALYWYRQSLGQGPEFLIYFQGTGAADDSGLPNDRFFAVRPEGSVSTLKIQRTERGDSAVYLCASSPGTSGRETQYFGPGTRLLVL.